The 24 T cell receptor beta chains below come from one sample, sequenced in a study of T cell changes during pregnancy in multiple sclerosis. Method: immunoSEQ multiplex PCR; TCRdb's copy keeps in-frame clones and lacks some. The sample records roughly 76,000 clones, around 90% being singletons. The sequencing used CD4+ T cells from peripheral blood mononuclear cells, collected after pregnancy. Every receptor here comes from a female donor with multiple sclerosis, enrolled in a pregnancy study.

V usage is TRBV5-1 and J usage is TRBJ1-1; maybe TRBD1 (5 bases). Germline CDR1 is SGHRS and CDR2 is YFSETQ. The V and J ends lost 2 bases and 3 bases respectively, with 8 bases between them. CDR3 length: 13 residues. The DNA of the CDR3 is TGCGCCAGCAGCTTCGGCAGGGACACTGAAGCTTTCTTT. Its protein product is CASSFGRDTEAFF.

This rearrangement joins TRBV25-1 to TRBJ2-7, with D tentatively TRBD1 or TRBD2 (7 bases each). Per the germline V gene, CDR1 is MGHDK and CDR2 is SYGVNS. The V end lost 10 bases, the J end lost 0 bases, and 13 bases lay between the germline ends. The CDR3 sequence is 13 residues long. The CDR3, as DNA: TGTGCCACCAGGGGGGGGGACTCCTACGAGCAGTACTTC. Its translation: CATRGGDSYEQYF.

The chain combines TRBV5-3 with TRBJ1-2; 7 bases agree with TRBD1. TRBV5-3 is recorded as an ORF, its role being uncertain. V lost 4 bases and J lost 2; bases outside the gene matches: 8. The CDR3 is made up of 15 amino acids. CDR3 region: CARSITGTVNYGYTF. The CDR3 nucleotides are TGTGCCAGAAGCATAACCGGGACAGTAAACTATGGCTACACCTTC.

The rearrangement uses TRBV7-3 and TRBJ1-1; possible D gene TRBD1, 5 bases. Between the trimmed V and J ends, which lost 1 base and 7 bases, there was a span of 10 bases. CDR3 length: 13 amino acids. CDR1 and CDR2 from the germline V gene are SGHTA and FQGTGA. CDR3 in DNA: TGTGCCAGCAGCTTAAAATCGGGACTTGAAGCTTTCTTT. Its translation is CASSLKSGLEAFF.

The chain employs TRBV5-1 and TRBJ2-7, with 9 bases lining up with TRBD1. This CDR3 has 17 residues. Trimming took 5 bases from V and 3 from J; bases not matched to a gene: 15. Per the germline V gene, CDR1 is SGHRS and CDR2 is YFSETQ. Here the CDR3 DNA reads TGCGCCAGCAGACTGATCCCGCAGGGACAGGGATACTACGAGCAGTACTTC. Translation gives CASRLIPQGQGYYEQYF.

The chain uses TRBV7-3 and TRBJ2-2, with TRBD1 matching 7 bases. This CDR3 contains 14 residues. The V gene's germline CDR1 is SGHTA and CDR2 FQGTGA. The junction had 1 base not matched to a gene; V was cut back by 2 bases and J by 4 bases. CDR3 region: CASSLGQATGELFF. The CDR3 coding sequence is TGTGCCAGCAGCTTAGGACAGGCCACCGGGGAGCTGTTTTTT.

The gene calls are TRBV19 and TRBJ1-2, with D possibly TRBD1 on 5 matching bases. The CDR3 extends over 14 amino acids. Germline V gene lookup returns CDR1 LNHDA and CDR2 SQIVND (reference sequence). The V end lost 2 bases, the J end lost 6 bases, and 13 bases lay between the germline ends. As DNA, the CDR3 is TGTGCCAGTAGTATACTAGGCAGGGAGGATGGCTACACCTTC. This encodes CASSILGREDGYTF.

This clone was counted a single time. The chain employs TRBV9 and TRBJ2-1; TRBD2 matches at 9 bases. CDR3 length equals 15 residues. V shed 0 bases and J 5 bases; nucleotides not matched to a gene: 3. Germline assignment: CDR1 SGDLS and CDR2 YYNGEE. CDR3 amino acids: CASSVAGTSHNEQFF. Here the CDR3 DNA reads TGTGCCAGCAGCGTAGCTGGGACTAGCCACAATGAGCAGTTCTTC. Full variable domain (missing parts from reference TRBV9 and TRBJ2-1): DSGVTQTPKHLITATGQRVTLRCSPRSGDLSVYWYQQSLDQGLQFLIQYYNGEERAKGNILERFSAQQFPDLHSELNLSSLELGDSALYFCASSVAGTSHNEQFFGPGTRLTVL.

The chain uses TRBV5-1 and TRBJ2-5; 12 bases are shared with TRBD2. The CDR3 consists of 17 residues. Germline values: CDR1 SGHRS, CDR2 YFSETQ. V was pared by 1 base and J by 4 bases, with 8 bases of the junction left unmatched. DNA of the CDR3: TGCGCCAGCAGCTTGAAGACTAGCGGGAGTATGGGAGAGACCCAGTACTTC. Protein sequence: CASSLKTSGSMGETQYF.

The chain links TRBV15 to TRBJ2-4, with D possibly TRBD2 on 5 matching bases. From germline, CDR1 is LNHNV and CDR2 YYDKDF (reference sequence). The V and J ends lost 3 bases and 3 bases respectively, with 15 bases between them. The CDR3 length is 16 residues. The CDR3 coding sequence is TGTGCCACCAGCAGGGAGGTTGGGGTGGGCAAAAACATTCAGTACTTC. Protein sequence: CATSREVGVGKNIQYF.

CDR3 in DNA: TGCGCCAGCAGCCTAAGGGGGCGTGGCACAGATACGCAGTATTTT. Encoded protein: CASSLRGRGTDTQYF. V gene TRBV5-1 combines with J gene TRBJ2-3; 7 positions agree with TRBD1. There are 15 residues in the CDR3. Per germline, CDR1 SGHRS and CDR2 YFSETQ. V was pared by 4 bases and J by 1 base, with 6 bases of the junction left unmatched.

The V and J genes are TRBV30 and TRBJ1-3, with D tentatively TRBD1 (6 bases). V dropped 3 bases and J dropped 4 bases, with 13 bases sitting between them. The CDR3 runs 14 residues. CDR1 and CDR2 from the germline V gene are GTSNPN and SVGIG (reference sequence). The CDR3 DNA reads TGTGCCTGGAGCCCTTGGACAGAGGGAAACACCATATATTTT. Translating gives CAWSPWTEGNTIYF.

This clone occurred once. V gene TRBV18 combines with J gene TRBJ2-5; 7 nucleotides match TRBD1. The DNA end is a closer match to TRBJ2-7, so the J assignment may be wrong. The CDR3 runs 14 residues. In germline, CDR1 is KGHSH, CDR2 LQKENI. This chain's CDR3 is CASSPNRGRYEQYF. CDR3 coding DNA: TGTGCCAGCTCACCCAACAGGGGTAGGTACGAGCAGTACTTC.

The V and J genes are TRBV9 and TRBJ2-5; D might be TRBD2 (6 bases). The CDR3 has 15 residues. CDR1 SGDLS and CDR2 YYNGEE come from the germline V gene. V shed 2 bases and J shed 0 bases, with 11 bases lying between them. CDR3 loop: CASSVGGVYQETQYF. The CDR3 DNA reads TGTGCCAGCAGCGTCGGCGGGGTGTACCAAGAGACCCAGTACTTC.

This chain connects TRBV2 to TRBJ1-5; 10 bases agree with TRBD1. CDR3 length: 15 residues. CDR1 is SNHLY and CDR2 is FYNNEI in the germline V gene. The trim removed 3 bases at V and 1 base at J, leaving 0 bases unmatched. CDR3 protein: CASSEDRGSNQPQHF. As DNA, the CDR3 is TGTGCCAGCAGTGAGGACAGGGGGAGCAATCAGCCCCAGCATTTT.

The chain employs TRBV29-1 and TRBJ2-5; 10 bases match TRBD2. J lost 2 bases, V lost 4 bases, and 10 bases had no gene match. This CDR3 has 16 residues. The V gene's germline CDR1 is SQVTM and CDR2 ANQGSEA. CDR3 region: CSVAGGLAELQETQYF. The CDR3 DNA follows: TGCAGCGTTGCCGGAGGACTAGCGGAGCTTCAAGAGACCCAGTACTTC.

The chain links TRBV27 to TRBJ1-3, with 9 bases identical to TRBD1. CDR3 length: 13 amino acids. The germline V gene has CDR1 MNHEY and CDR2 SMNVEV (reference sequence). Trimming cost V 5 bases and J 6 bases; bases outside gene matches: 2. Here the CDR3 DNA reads TGTGCCAGCAGTACAGGGGGCGAAAACACCATATATTTT. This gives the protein CASSTGGENTIYF.

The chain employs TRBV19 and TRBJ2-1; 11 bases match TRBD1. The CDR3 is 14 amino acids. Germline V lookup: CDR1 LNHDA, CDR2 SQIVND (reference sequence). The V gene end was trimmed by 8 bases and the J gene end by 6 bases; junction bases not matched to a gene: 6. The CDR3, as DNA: TGTGCCAGTGGAGGACAGGGGGCGCGCAATGAGCAGTTCTTC. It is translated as CASGGQGARNEQFF.

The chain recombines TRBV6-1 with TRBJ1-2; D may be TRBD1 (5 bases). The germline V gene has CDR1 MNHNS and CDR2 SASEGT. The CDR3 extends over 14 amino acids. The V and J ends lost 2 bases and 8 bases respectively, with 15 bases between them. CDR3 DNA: TGTGCCAGCAGTGAATTAAGGGGTCTGGAAGGCTACACCTTC. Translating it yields CASSELRGLEGYTF.

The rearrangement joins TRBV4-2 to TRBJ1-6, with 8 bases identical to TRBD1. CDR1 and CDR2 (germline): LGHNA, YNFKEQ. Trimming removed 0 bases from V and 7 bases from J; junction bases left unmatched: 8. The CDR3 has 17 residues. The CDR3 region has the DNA TGTGCCAGCAGCCAAGATCTGACAGGGGAATGGAATTCACCCCTCCACTTT. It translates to CASSQDLTGEWNSPLHF.

The CDR3 DNA reads TGTGCCTGGAGTCAGGGGTGGGATCAGCCCCAGCATTTT. As protein: CAWSQGWDQPQHF. V usage is TRBV30 and J usage is TRBJ1-5; D is possibly TRBD1 (6 bases). V lost 2 bases, J lost 5 bases, and 10 bases lay in between. CDR1 is GTSNPN and CDR2 is SVGIG in the germline V gene (reference sequence). There are 13 residues in the CDR3.

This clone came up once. CDR3 in amino acids: CASSEIRDTGELFF. The CDR3 DNA reads TGTGCCAGCAGTGAGATCCGGGACACCGGGGAGCTGTTTTTT. The rearrangement uses TRBV6-4 and TRBJ2-2; D not resolved. Germline values: CDR1 MRHNA, CDR2 SNTAGT. V shed 3 bases and J shed 3 bases, with 8 bases lying between them. The CDR3 has 14 residues.

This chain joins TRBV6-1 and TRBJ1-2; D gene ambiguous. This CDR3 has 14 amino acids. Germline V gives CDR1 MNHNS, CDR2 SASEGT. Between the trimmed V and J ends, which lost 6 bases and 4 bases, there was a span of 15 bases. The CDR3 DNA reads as TGTGCCAGCAGCGCCTTCACGACGGGCTATGGCTACACCTTC. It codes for CASSAFTTGYGYTF.

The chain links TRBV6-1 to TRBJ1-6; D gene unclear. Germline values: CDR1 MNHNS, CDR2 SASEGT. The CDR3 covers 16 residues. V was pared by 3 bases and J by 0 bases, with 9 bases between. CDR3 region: CASSDGVSSYNSPLHF. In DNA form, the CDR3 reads TGTGCCAGCAGTGACGGGGTGAGCTCCTATAATTCACCCCTCCACTTT.